Included here is one T cell receptor (beta chain) sequence, with context. Germline V gene lookup returns CDR1 LGHNA and CDR2 YNFKEQ. The ends lost 1 base at V and 1 base at J; junction bases unmatched: 8. CDR3 length equals 17 residues. The data were obtained in a study of blood T cell repertoires in COVID-19. Study information: The analysed material was cDNA or gDNA that came from T cells, B-cell-depleted T cells, or PBMCs.

How the authors handled the data: Estimated nucleated cell counts came from reference gene primer amplification. Assay: immunoSEQ multiplex PCR; the TCRdb copy retains only in-frame clones and omits some. The V and J calls and clone size were taken over from that table, and D and trimming were inferred from the DNA. The repertoire holds about 21,000 clones, with roughly 85% as singletons. The J gene is TRBJ2-3, the V gene TRBV4-2; 7 nucleotides align to TRBD1. The source material was peripheral blood. The origin of this receptor is a human donor with active COVID-19. The donor label of this sample is uncertain. CDR3 region: CASSQVKETGGTDTQYF. The CDR3 bases are TGTGCCAGCAGCCAAGTCAAAGAAACAGGGGGCACAGATACGCAGTATTTT.